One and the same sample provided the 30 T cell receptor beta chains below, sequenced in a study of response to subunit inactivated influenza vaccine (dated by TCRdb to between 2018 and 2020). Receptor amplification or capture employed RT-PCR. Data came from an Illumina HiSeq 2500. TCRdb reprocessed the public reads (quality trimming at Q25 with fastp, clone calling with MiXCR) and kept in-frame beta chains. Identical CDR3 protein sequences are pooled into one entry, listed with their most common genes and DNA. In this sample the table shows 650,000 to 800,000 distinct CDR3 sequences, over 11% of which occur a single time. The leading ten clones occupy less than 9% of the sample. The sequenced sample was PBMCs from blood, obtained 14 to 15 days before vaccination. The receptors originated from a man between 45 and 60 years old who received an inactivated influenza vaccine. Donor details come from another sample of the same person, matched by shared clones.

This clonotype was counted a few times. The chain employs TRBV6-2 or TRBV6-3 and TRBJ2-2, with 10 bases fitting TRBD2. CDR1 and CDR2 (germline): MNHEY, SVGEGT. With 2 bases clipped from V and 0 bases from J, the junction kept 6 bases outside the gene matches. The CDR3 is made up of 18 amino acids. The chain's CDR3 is CASSYLVSGRANTGELFF. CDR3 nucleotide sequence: TGTGCCAGCAGTTACCTCGTAAGCGGGAGGGCGAACACCGGGGAGCTGTTTTTT.

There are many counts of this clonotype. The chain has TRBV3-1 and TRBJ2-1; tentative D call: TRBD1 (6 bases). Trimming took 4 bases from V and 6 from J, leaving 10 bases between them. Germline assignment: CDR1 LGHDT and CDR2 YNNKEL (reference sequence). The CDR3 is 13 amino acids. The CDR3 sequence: CASSLRGINEQFF. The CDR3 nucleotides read TGTGCCAGCAGCCTCAGGGGAATCAATGAGCAGTTCTTC.

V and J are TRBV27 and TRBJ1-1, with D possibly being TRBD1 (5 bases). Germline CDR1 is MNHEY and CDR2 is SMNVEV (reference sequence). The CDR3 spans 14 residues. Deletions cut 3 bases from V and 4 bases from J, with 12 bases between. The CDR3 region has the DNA TGTGCCAGCAGTTTGGGCTGGGACTCCACTGAAGCTTTCTTT. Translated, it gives CASSLGWDSTEAFF.

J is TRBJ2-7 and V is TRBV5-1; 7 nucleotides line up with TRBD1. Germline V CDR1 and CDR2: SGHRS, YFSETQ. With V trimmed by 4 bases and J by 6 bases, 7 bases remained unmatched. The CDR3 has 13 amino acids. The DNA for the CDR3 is TGCGCCAGCAGCCCAGAGACAGGGACCGAGCAGTACTTC. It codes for CASSPETGTEQYF.

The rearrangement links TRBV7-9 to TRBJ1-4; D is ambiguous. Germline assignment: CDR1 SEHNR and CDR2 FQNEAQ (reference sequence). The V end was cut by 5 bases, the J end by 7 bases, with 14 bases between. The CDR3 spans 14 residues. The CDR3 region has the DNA TGTGCCAGCAGCGGATGGACTCGGGGTGAAAAACTGTTTTTT. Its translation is CASSGWTRGEKLFF.

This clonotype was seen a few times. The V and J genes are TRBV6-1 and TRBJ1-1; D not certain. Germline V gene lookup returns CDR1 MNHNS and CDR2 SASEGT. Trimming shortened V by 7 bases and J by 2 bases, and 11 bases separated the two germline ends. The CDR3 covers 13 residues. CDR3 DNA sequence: TGTGCCAGCACCACCAGGAAAAACACTGAAGCTTTCTTT. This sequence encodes CASTTRKNTEAFF.

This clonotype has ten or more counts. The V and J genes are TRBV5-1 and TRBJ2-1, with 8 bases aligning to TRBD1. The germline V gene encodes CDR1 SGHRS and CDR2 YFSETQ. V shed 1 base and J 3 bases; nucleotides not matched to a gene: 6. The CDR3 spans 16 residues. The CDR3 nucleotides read TGCGCCAGCAGCTTGTACCAGGGGGCTTACTACAATGAGCAGTTCTTC. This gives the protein CASSLYQGAYYNEQFF.

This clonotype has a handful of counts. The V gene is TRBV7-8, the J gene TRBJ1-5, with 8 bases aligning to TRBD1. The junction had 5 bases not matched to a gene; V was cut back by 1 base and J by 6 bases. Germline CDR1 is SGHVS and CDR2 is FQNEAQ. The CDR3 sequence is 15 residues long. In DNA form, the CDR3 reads TGTGCCAGCAGCTTAGAGCAGGGGGCTGGTCAGCCCCAGCATTTT. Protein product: CASSLEQGAGQPQHF.

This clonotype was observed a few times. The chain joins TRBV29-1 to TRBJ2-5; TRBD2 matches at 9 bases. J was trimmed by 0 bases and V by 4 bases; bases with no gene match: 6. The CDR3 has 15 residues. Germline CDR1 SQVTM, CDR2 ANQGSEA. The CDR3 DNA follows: TGCAGCGTTGGGCTAGCGGGGAGATACCAAGAGACCCAGTACTTC. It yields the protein CSVGLAGRYQETQYF.

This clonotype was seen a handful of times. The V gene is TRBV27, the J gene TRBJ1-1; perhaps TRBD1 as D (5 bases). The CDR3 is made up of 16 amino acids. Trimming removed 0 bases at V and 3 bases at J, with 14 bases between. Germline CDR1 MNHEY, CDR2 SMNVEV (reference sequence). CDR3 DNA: TGTGCCAGCAGTTTATCTTGGGGGATGAGATACACTGAAGCTTTCTTT. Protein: CASSLSWGMRYTEAFF.

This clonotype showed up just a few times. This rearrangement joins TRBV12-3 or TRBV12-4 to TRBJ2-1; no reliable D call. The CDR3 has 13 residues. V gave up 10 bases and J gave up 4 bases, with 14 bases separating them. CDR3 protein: CATLESPYNEQFF. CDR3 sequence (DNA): TGTGCCACCCTGGAATCCCCTTACAATGAGCAGTTCTTC.

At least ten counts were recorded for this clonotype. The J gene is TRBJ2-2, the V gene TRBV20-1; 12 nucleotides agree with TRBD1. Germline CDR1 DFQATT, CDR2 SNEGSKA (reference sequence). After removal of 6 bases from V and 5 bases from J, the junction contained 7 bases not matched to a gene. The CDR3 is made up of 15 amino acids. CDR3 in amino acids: CSALKGQGATGELFF. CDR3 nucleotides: TGCAGTGCCCTTAAGGGACAGGGGGCGACCGGGGAGCTGTTTTTT.

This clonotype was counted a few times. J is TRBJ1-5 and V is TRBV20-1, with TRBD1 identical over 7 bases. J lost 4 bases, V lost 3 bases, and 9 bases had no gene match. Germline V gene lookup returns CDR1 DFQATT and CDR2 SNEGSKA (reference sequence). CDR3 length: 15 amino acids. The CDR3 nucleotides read TGCAGTGCTAGTCCTACAGGGGTCTCGAATCAGCCCCAGCATTTT. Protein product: CSASPTGVSNQPQHF.

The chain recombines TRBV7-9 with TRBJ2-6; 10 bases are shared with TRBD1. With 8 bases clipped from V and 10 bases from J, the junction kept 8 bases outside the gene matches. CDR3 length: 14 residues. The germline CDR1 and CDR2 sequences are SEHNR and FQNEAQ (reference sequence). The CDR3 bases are TGTGCCAGCTCAGAGACAGGGGGCGGGAACGTCCTGACTTTC. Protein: CASSETGGGNVLTF.

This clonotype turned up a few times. The DNA of the CDR3 is TGTGCCAGCAGTTTATATTTCAGGGAAGAGACCCAGTACTTC. Its translation is CASSLYFREETQYF. This chain uses TRBV12-3 or TRBV12-4 with TRBJ2-5, with TRBD1 as a possible D gene (5 bases). V lost 2 bases and J 3 bases, leaving 10 bases between the germline ends. This CDR3 is 14 amino acids long.

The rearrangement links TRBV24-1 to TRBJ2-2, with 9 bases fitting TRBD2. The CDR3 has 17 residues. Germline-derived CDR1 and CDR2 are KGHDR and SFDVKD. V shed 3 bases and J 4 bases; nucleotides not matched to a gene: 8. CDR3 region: CATSDLSSGAFTGELFF. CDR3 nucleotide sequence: TGTGCCACCAGTGATCTATCTAGCGGGGCCTTCACCGGGGAGCTGTTTTTT.

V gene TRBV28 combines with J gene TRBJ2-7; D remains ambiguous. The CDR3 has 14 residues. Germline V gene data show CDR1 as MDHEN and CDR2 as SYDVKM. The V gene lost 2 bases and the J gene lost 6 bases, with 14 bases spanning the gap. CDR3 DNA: TGTGCCAGCAGTTTACCCCTTGGTGTGAGCGAGCAGTACTTC. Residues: CASSLPLGVSEQYF.

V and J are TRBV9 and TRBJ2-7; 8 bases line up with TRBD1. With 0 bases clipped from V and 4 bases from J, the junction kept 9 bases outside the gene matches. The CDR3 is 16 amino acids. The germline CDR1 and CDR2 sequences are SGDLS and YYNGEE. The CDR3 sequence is CASSVGQGALSYEQYF. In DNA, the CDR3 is TGTGCCAGCAGCGTAGGTCAGGGGGCCCTTTCTTACGAGCAGTACTTC.

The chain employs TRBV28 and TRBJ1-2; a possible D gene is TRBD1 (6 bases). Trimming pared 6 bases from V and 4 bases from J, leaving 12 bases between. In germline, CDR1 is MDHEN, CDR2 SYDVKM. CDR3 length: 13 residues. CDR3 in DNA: TGTGCCAGCAGGGAACAGGGTTCCTATGGCTACACCTTC. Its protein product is CASREQGSYGYTF.

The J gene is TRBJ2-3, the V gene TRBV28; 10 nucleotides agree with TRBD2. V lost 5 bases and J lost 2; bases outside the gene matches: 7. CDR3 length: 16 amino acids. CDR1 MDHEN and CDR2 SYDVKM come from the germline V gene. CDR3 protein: CASSIERGGATDTQYF. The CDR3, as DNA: TGTGCCAGCAGTATTGAGCGGGGGGGGGCCACAGATACGCAGTATTTT.

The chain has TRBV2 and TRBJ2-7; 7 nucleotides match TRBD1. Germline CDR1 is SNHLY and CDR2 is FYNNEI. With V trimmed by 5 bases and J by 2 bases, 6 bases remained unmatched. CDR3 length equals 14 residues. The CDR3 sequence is CASSQGDRPYEQYF. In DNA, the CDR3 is TGTGCCAGCAGTCAAGGGGACAGACCCTACGAGCAGTACTTC.

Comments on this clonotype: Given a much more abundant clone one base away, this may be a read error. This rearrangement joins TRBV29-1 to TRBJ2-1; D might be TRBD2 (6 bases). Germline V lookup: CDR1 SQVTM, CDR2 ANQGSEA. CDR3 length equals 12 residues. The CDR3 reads CCVGVLADEQFF. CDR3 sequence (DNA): TGCTGCGTGGGCGTTTTAGCGGACGAGCAGTTCTTC.

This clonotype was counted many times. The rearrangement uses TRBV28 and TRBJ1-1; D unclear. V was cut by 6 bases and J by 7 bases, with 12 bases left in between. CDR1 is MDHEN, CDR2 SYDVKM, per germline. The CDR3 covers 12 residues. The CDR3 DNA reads TGTGCCAGCAGGACGGCAGCTGGTGAAGCTTTCTTT. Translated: CASRTAAGEAFF. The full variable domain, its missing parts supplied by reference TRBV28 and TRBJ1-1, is DVKVTQSSRYLVKRTGEKVFLECVQDMDHENMFWYRQDPGLGLRLIYFSYDVKMKEKGDIPEGYSVSREKKERFSLILESASTNQTSMYLCASRTAAGEAFFGQGTRLTVV.

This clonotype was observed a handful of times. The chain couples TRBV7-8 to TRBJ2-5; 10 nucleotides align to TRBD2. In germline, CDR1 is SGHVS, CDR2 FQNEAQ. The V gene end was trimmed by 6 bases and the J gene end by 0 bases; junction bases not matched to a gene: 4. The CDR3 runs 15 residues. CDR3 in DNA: TGTGCCAGCAGGGTACTAGCGGGAAACCAAGAGACCCAGTACTTC. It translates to CASRVLAGNQETQYF. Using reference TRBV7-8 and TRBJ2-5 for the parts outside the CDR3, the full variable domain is GAGVSQSPRYKVAKRGQDVALRCDPISGHVSLFWYQQALGQGPEFLTYFQNEAQLDKSGLPSDRFFAERPEGSVSTLKIQRTQQEDSAVYLCASRVLAGNQETQYFGPGTRLLVL.

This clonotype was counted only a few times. The DNA for the CDR3 is TGTGCCAGCAGCTTAGATCCTGGCTCTTCCTACGAGCAGTACTTC. Translated, it gives CASSLDPGSSYEQYF. This chain uses TRBV11-2 with TRBJ2-7; D not certain. Trimming took off 0 bases at V and 1 base at J, with 10 bases between the two ends. The CDR3 totals 15 residues. The germline V gene has CDR1 SGHAT and CDR2 FQNNGV.

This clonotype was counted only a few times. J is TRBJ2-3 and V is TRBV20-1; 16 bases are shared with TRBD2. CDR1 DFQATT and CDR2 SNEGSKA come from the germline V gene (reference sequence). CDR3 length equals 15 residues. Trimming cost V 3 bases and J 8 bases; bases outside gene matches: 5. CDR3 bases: TGCAGTGCTAGGCCTGGGACTAGCGGGGGGGCTACGCAGTATTTT. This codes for CSARPGTSGGATQYF.

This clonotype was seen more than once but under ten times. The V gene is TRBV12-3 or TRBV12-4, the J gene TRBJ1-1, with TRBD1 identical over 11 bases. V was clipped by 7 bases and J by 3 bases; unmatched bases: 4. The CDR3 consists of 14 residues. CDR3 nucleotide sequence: TGTGCCAGCACTTGGGACAGGGGGGACACTGAAGCTTTCTTT. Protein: CASTWDRGDTEAFF.

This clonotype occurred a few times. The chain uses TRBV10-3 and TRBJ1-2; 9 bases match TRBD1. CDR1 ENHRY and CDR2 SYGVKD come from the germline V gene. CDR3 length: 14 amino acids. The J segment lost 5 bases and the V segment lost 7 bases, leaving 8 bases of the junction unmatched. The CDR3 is CAIKPGQGDYGYTF. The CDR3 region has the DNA TGTGCCATCAAGCCGGGACAGGGTGATTATGGCTACACCTTC.

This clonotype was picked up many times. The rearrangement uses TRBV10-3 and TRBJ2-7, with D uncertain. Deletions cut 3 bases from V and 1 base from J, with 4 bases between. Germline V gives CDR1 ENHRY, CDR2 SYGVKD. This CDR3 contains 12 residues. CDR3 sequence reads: CAISDQSYEQYF. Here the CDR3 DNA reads TGTGCCATCAGTGACCAGTCCTACGAGCAGTACTTC.

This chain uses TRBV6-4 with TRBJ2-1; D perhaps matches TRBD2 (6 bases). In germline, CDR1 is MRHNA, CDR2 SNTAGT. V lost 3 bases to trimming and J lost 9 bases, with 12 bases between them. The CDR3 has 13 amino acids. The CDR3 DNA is TGTGCCAGCAGTGAGCAGGACGGGGGTGAGCAGTTCTTC. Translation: CASSEQDGGEQFF.